These T cell receptor beta chains were read from a single sample in a study of T-cell memory formation after mild COVID-19. TCRdb reanalysed the 5' RACE reads using MiXCR and keeps one entry per CDR3 protein. The table records around 5,000 distinct CDR3 sequences, 44% of them present only once. Sequencing used PBMCs or a T cell subset sorted from them (not recorded which). The receptors were sampled from an adult who had mild COVID-19 (a few samples of this study predate the infection). Cell type and time point are not known. Both conserved end residues are part of each CDR3. A D gene is named only where the DNA matches it firmly. Some rows mark clone size as missing; the rest say once, few, many or name a class of expanded clone.

d_call	v_call	clone_size	j_call	cdr3_aa	cdr3_nt
.	TRBV20-1	.	TRBJ1-2	CSATGHTLPTNYGYTF	TGCAGTGCTACGGGACACACACTACCTACTAACTATGGCTACACCTTC
TRBD1	TRBV23-1	medium-sized	TRBJ1-5	CANQQGRGNQPQHF	TGCGCCAACCAACAGGGGAGGGGAAATCAGCCCCAGCATTTT
.	TRBV7-9	.	TRBJ1-6	CASSSGAPLHF	TGTGCCAGCAGCTCAGGGGCACCCCTCCACTTT
.	TRBV24-1	.	TRBJ1-1	CATSSGRANTEAFF	TGTGCCACCAGTTCGGGCAGGGCGAACACTGAAGCTTTCTTT
.	TRBV7-2	.	TRBJ2-1	CASSFFAVVGGYNEQFF	TGTGCCAGCAGCTTTTTTGCTGTAGTGGGGGGATACAATGAGCAGTTCTTC
TRBD2	TRBV10-3	.	TRBJ2-3	CAISEETSGTDTQYF	TGTGCCATCAGTGAAGAGACTAGCGGCACAGATACGCAGTATTTT
TRBD2	TRBV6-4	.	TRBJ2-3	CASSETGGAADTQYF	TGTGCCAGCAGTGAAACCGGGGGGGCCGCAGATACGCAGTATTTT
.	TRBV5-5	medium-sized	TRBJ1-2	CASRQTVSGGYTF	TGTGCCAGCAGGCAAACAGTTTCGGGTGGCTACACCTTC
TRBD2	TRBV18	many	TRBJ2-7	CASSLGLASSDEQYF	TGTGCCAGCTCACTGGGACTAGCTTCGAGCGACGAGCAGTACTTC
TRBD1	TRBV10-3	medium-sized	TRBJ2-3	CAISEPRGRGSGTDTQYF	TGTGCCATCAGTGAGCCAAGGGGCAGGGGGTCCGGCACAGATACGCAGTATTTT
.	TRBV7-9	.	TRBJ2-1	CASSLEGTPRNEQFF	TGTGCCAGCAGCTTAGAAGGGACCCCGAGGAATGAGCAGTTCTTC
.	TRBV3-1	medium-sized	TRBJ1-1	CASSQARGARSFF	TGTGCCAGCAGCCAAGCACGGGGGGCTAGATCTTTCTTT
TRBD2	TRBV9	medium-sized	TRBJ2-3	CASSVGLAGGSDTQYF	TGTGCCAGCAGCGTAGGCCTAGCGGGGGGTTCAGATACGCAGTATTTT
TRBD1	TRBV15	medium-sized	TRBJ2-1	CATSTESDRGLGQFF	TGTGCCACCAGCACCGAATCGGACAGGGGATTGGGGCAGTTCTTC
.	TRBV27	.	TRBJ1-2	CASGPTGYYGYTF	TGTGCCAGCGGTCCCACAGGGTACTATGGCTACACCTTC
TRBD1	TRBV27	.	TRBJ2-3	CASRLPGQGIDTQYF	TGTGCCAGCAGACTCCCGGGACAGGGTATAGATACGCAGTATTTT
.	TRBV7-6	medium-sized	TRBJ1-1	CASSLVQWGGQNTEAFF	TGTGCCAGCAGCTTAGTTCAGTGGGGAGGCCAGAACACTGAAGCTTTCTTT
TRBD1	TRBV5-6	few	TRBJ2-7	CASSADRVREQYF	TGTGCCAGCAGCGCGGACAGGGTGCGGGAGCAGTACTTC
.	TRBV5-1	.	TRBJ2-5	CASGSRAETQYF	TGCGCCAGCGGGTCCAGGGCCGAGACCCAGTACTTC
TRBD1	TRBV19	many	TRBJ2-4	CASSSSGQGDIQYF	TGTGCCAGTAGCTCCTCGGGGCAGGGGGACATTCAGTACTTC
.	TRBV28	many	TRBJ2-5	CASSAGYQETQYF	TGTGCCAGCAGTGCAGGGTACCAAGAGACCCAGTACTTC
.	TRBV29-1	.	TRBJ2-5	CSVDTVNETQYF	TGCAGCGTTGATACGGTAAATGAGACCCAGTACTTC
TRBD1	TRBV30	.	TRBJ1-4	CAWSMNRGHTNEKLFF	TGTGCCTGGAGCATGAACAGGGGGCATACTAATGAAAAACTGTTTTTT
.	TRBV3-1	medium-sized	TRBJ1-1	CASSQDWTGQMNTEAFF	TGTGCCAGCAGCCAAGATTGGACGGGTCAGATGAACACTGAAGCTTTCTTT
.	TRBV7-2	medium-sized	TRBJ2-3	CASRGFSYLADTQYF	TGTGCCAGCAGGGGTTTTTCGTATCTAGCGGATACGCAGTATTTT
TRBD2	TRBV19	many	TRBJ2-5	CASSIFWTSGGQETQYF	TGTGCCAGTAGTATATTCTGGACTAGCGGGGGCCAAGAGACCCAGTACTTC
TRBD2	TRBV7-3	.	TRBJ2-5	CASSPGGPLETQYF	TGTGCCAGCAGCCCGGGGGGGCCCTTGGAGACCCAGTACTTC
.	TRBV10-3	medium-sized	TRBJ1-5	CAISVGGGNQPQHF	TGTGCCATCAGTGTTGGGGGGGGTAATCAGCCCCAGCATTTT